Listed here is a single T cell receptor beta chain. Its antigen is currently unknown. The sample comes from a study of OX40 agonist ivuxolimab in advanced cancers. Background on the study: Ivuxolimab, an agonist antibody against OX40 (CD134), was given to patients. Melanoma, hepatocellular carcinoma, head and neck or renal cell cancer occurred in dose-escalation patients. Study-level results: Those patients achieving a partial response at 0.1-3.0 mg/kg showed among the lowest clonal expansion.

The repertoire was sequenced with immunoSEQ multiplex PCR; TCRdb's copy has only in-frame clones and lacks some. This sample has around 77,000 clones, with over 85% found just once. Losses at the gene ends were 4 bases for V and 2 bases for J; bases not matched to a gene: 6. CDR1 and CDR2 (germline): SGHKS, YYEKEE (reference sequence). The CDR3 sequence is 15 residues long. V and J are TRBV5-5 and TRBJ1-3; TRBD1 matches at 7 bases. The sequences come from CD4+ or CD8+ T cells sorted from blood, collected in a trial of the OX40 agonist ivuxolimab. This sequence was found in an adult with an advanced solid tumor such as melanoma, head and neck, liver or kidney cancer. Here the CDR3 reads CASSLITGAGNTIYF. CDR3 sequence (DNA): TGTGCCAGCAGCCTGATTACAGGGGCTGGAAACACCATATATTTT.